Shown below are 25 T cell receptor beta chains from a single sample sequenced in a study of T cells expressing NK-cell markers. TCRdb re-called the 5' RACE reads, yielding one record per CDR3 amino acid sequence without DNA. Reported are a few hundred thousand distinct CDR3 sequences; the ten largest clones contain 5.2%. Input material: blood T cells: a sorted CD56 or NKG2C T cell subset, CD4+ or CD8+ T cells, or bulk PBMC T cells (not recorded which). These TCRs come from a man aged 18 to 70 in good health.

The rearrangement links TRBV12-3 or TRBV12-4 to TRBJ2-3. The CDR3 loop spans 15 amino acids. The CDR3 sequence is CASSLRSAQADTQYF.

This chain uses TRBV11-2 with TRBJ2-7; TCRdb picks TRBD1, but there is no DNA to check that call. CDR1 SGHAT and CDR2 FQNNGV come from the germline V gene. The CDR3 totals 15 residues. CDR3: CASSLDPGQIYEQYF.

This sequence joins TRBV12-3 or TRBV12-4 and TRBJ2-3; the TCRdb call, TRBD1, lacks DNA for checking. This CDR3 is built from 15 residues. This CDR3 is CASSFGQPGADTQYF.

The V gene is TRBV5-1, the J gene TRBJ2-1; no DNA is available, so the TRBD1 call from TCRdb remains unchecked. Germline CDR1 reads SGHRS; CDR2 reads YFSETQ. The CDR3 contains 15 residues. CDR3 sequence reads: CASSYQGHSYNEQFF.

V gene TRBV18 combines with J gene TRBJ2-1; the D gene TCRdb calls, TRBD2, cannot be checked with no DNA. Germline values: CDR1 KGHSH, CDR2 LQKENI. The CDR3 has 17 amino acids. The CDR3 spells CASSPPAAGGPNNEQFF.

V is TRBV7-3 and J is TRBJ2-6; the D call of TRBD2 rests on TCRdb alone, since no DNA is present to check it. In germline, CDR1 is SGHTA, CDR2 FQGTGA. This CDR3 has 17 residues. The CDR3 reads CASSLNPGGLGANVLTF.

The CDR3 loop is CASSNGLAGLYNEQFF. The genes are TRBV5-5 and TRBJ2-1; the D call of TRBD2 rests on TCRdb alone, since no DNA is present to check it. CDR3 length: 16 residues. Per germline, CDR1 SGHKS and CDR2 YYEKEE (reference sequence).

The rearrangement joins TRBV10-3 to TRBJ2-3. Germline CDR1 ENHRY, CDR2 SYGVKD. The CDR3 loop spans 14 amino acids. The CDR3 sequence is CAISEPGRADTQYF.

The CDR3 here is CAISEGGGGKETQYF. This rearrangement joins TRBV10-3 to TRBJ2-5; TCRdb calls TRBD1, which cannot be checked without DNA. This CDR3 region has 15 residues. Germline CDR1 reads ENHRY; CDR2 reads SYGVKD.

V gene TRBV7-2 combines with J gene TRBJ2-7; TCRdb gives TRBD1 as the D gene, but with no DNA this cannot be confirmed. The CDR3 covers 15 residues. CDR1 and CDR2 (germline): SGHTA, FQGNSA. The CDR3 is CASCLEGGAYYEQYF.

This chain uses TRBV20-1 with TRBJ2-1; the TRBD1 assignment by TCRdb is unverifiable without DNA. From germline, CDR1 is DFQATT and CDR2 SNEGSKA (reference sequence). This CDR3 region has 14 residues. The CDR3 protein is CSADSGGRYNEQFF.

The chain combines TRBV6-1 with TRBJ2-2. CDR1 is MNHNS and CDR2 is SASEGT in the germline V gene. The CDR3 loop spans 12 amino acids. The CDR3 sequence: CASRENTGELFF.

This sequence joins TRBV3-1 and TRBJ2-5; no DNA is available, so the TRBD2 call from TCRdb remains unchecked. Germline V gene lookup returns CDR1 LGHDT and CDR2 YNNKEL (reference sequence). CDR3 length equals 16 residues. The CDR3 sequence is CASSQGSSGVGETQYF.

This chain joins TRBV29-1 and TRBJ1-2; TCRdb's D gene call, TRBD1, goes unchecked for lack of DNA. Germline CDR1 reads SQVTM; CDR2 reads ANQGSEA. CDR3 size: 13 residues. The CDR3 sequence is CSVSNGGVFGYTF.

V usage is TRBV7-8 and J usage is TRBJ2-4; TCRdb selects TRBD1, and the lack of DNA leaves this call unchecked. There are 18 residues in the CDR3. The germline CDR1 and CDR2 sequences are SGHVS and FQNEAQ. CDR3 region: CASSQPGQRIAGKNIQYF.

The gene calls are TRBV11-3 and TRBJ2-3; without DNA, the TCRdb call of TRBD1 cannot be checked. The CDR3 consists of 13 residues. Per the germline V gene, CDR1 is SGHNT and CDR2 is YENEEA. CDR3 region: CASSLGFPDTQYF. The full variable domain, rest sourced from reference TRBV11-3 and TRBJ2-3, is EAGVVQSPRYKIIEKKQPVAFWCNPISGHNTLYWYLQNLGQGPELLIRYENEEAVDDSQLPKDRFSAERLKGVDSTLKIQPAELGDSAVYLCASSLGFPDTQYFGPGTRLTVL.

V is TRBV6-1 and J is TRBJ2-7; TCRdb lists TRBD1, though no DNA is available to test this call. CDR3 size: 14 residues. Germline V gene sequence: CDR1 MNHNS, CDR2 SASEGT. The chain's CDR3 is CASKTPEPPYEQYF.

V usage is TRBV6-5 and J usage is TRBJ2-1; TCRdb calls TRBD2, which cannot be checked without DNA. Germline V gene sequence: CDR1 MNHEY, CDR2 SVGAGI. This CDR3 is 14 amino acids long. CDR3 amino acids: CASSYEGGYNEQFF.

The V gene is TRBV2, the J gene TRBJ2-3; TCRdb selects TRBD1, and the lack of DNA leaves this call unchecked. Looked up from germline, CDR1 is SNHLY and CDR2 is FYNNEI. The CDR3 is made up of 14 amino acids. This CDR3 reads CASSDTRVKDTQYF.

The rearrangement links TRBV10-3 to TRBJ1-2; TCRdb's assignment of TRBD1 cannot be checked, as there is no DNA. Germline CDR1 ENHRY, CDR2 SYGVKD. CDR3 length: 13 amino acids. The CDR3 here is CAISPGQIYGYTF.

The chain links TRBV27 to TRBJ2-5; lacking DNA, the TRBD2 call made by TCRdb goes unchecked. Germline lookup yields CDR1 MNHEY and CDR2 SMNVEV (reference sequence). CDR3 length equals 13 residues. This CDR3 is CASSRMRGETQYF.

The J gene is TRBJ1-1, the V gene TRBV5-1; TCRdb reports TRBD1, a call that lacks DNA to check it against. The germline gives CDR1 SGHRS, CDR2 YFSETQ. The CDR3 totals 14 residues. CDR3 region: CASSPRVYDTEAFF.

This chain's CDR3 is CANTLVASGGARETQYF. The chain couples TRBV11-2 to TRBJ2-5; the D gene TCRdb calls, TRBD2, cannot be checked with no DNA. The CDR3 has 17 amino acids. CDR1 and CDR2 (germline): SGHAT, FQNNGV.

The gene calls are TRBV7-2 and TRBJ2-2; lacking DNA, the TRBD1 call made by TCRdb goes unchecked. The CDR3 has 14 residues. Germline V gene data show CDR1 as SGHTA and CDR2 as FQGNSA. The CDR3 region is CASSYALGPGELFF.

V gene TRBV18 combines with J gene TRBJ2-1. This CDR3 contains 16 residues. Germline CDR1 reads KGHSH; CDR2 reads LQKENI. The CDR3: CASSPPGRSSYNEQFF.